This TCR beta chain originates from a study of patients and donors after allogeneic stem cell transplantation. This CDR3 is built from 12 residues. The germline CDR1 and CDR2 sequences are SGHKS and YYEKEE (reference sequence). V shed 4 bases and J shed 7 bases, with 8 bases lying between them. From the RT-PCR reads, TCRdb called clonotypes with MiXCR, one entry per CDR3 protein. The repertoire consists of about 160,000 distinct CDR3 sequences, with approximately 37% occurring once and the leading ten covering around 50%. Material for sequencing was blood, either unsorted or a sorted T cell fraction (not recorded which). The TCR comes from a human donor who was either an allogeneic HSCT recipient or a stem cell or donor lymphocyte infusion donor (not recorded which). It is not recorded whose cells these are; they may come from a transplant donor. V is TRBV5-5 and J is TRBJ2-2; no firm D call. CDR3 bases: TGTGCCAGCAGCCTGACTGGCGGGGAGCTGTTTTTT. This sequence encodes CASSLTGGELFF.